The 5 T cell receptor beta chains below were found in one sample sequenced in a study of sequential checkpoint blockade in melanoma. As for treatment: randomized to nivolumab then ipilimumab (arm A) or the reverse (arm B). The method was immunoSEQ multiplex PCR; TCRdb's version includes in-frame clones alone and lacks a portion of them. The data contain tens of thousands of clones, roughly 89% of them singletons. Sample: CD8+ T cells sorted from blood (inferred from file names), taken from a patient given nivolumab and ipilimumab in sequence. The receptors were gathered from a human donor with melanoma.

The gene calls are TRBV5-6 and TRBJ1-5, with D unclear. This CDR3 has 15 residues. Trimming shortened V by 0 bases and J by 2 bases, and 9 bases separated the two germline ends. Germline V gene lookup returns CDR1 SGHDT and CDR2 YYEEEE. CDR3 coding DNA: TGTGCCAGCAGCTTGGGTTTCCGTGGCAATCAGCCCCAGCATTTT. This translates into CASSLGFRGNQPQHF.

This clone was found once. V is TRBV28 and J is TRBJ1-1; tentative D call: TRBD1 (5 bases). This CDR3 comprises 13 residues. The germline CDR1 and CDR2 sequences are MDHEN and SYDVKM. The V gene lost 3 bases and the J gene lost 4 bases, with 9 bases spanning the gap. The CDR3 bases are TGTGCCAGCAGTTTCAGGGTTTCCACTGAAGCTTTCTTT. Its protein product is CASSFRVSTEAFF.

This clone has just one count. This chain connects TRBV5-6 to TRBJ1-6; D is undetermined. V was pared by 0 bases and J by 3 bases, with 7 bases between. Germline V CDR1 and CDR2: SGHDT, YYEEEE. The CDR3 is 15 amino acids. The CDR3 spells CASSLGADYNSPLHF. The CDR3 coding sequence is TGTGCCAGCAGCTTGGGGGCAGACTATAATTCACCCCTCCACTTT. The full variable domain, with the rest looked up from reference TRBV5-6 and TRBJ1-6, is DAGVTQSPTHLIKTRGQQVTLRCSPKSGHDTVSWYQQALGQGPQFIFQYYEEEERQRGNFPDRFSGHQFPNYSSELNVNALLLGDSALYLCASSLGADYNSPLHFGNGTRLTVT.

The J gene is TRBJ2-7, the V gene TRBV7-2; 8 bases are a match to TRBD1. Germline CDR1 and CDR2: SGHTA and FQGNSA. The CDR3 consists of 16 residues. V lost 1 base, J lost 1 base, and 6 bases stayed unmatched. The CDR3 DNA reads as TGTGCCAGCAGCTTAGAGGGACAGGTTGTGTCCTACGAGCAGTACGTC. It codes for CASSLEGQVVSYEQYV.

The chain links TRBV11-2 to TRBJ2-2, with TRBD2 matching over 8 bases. Germline CDR1 SGHAT, CDR2 FQNNGV. Unmatched junction bases numbered 3, after V lost 6 bases and J lost 0 bases. CDR3 length equals 15 residues. The CDR3 loop reads CASRRRGANTGELFF. The CDR3 region has the DNA TGTGCCAGCAGACGGCGGGGGGCGAACACCGGGGAGCTGTTTTTT. Filled out from reference TRBV11-2 and TRBJ2-2, the complete variable domain reads EAGVAQSPRYKIIEKRQSVAFWCNPISGHATLYWYQQILGQGPKLLIQFQNNGVVDDSQLPKDRFSAERLKGVDSTLKIQPAKLEDSAVYLCASRRRGANTGELFFGEGSRLTVL.